This TCR beta chain was recovered during a study of CD8 T cells in Susac syndrome. This clonotype has a single count. After extraction with the RNeasy kit, roughly 0.45 to 1 ug of the RNA was reverse transcribed using random hexamers. Amplification of TCR beta CDR3 was carried out by immunoSEQ multiplex PCR, which covered 54 Vbeta and 13 Jbeta segments. TCRdb re-called the immunoSEQ multiplex PCR reads through MiXCR, storing one row per CDR3 protein. The profile shows about 110,000 distinct CDR3 sequences, 90% to 98% of them singletons. Peripheral blood CD8+ and CD4+ T cells were profiled by TCR beta sequencing. Negative isolation yielded CD8+ and CD4+ T cells; FACS enriched TEMRA cells. Trimming took off 3 bases at V and 8 bases at J, with 10 bases between the two ends. The length of the CDR3 is 11 residues. The V gene's germline CDR1 is SQVTM and CDR2 ANQGSEA.

This clonotype originated in a human donor in good health. This chain joins TRBV29-1 and TRBJ1-2; D remains unclear. What was sequenced was CD4+ T cells from PBMCs. Here the CDR3 reads CSVEVNDGYTF. The CDR3 DNA sequence: TGCAGCGTTGAGGTGAATGACGGCTACACCTTC.